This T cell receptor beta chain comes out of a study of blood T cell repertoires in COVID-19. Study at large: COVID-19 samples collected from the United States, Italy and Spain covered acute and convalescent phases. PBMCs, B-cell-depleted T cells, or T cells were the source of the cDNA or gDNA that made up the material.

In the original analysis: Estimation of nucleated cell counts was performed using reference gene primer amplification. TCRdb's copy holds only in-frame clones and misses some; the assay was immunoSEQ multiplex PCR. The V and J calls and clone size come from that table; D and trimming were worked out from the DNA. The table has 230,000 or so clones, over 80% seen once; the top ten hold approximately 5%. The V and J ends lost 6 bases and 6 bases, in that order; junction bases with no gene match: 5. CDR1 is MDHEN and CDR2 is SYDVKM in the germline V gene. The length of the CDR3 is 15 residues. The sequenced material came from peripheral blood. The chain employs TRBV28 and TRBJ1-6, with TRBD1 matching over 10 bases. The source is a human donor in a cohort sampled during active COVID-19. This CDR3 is CASSRQGAPNSPLHF. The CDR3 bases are TGTGCCAGCAGCCGACAGGGGGCGCCTAATTCACCCCTCCACTTT.